This is a list of T cell receptor beta chains from one sample in a study of T cell responses to AZD1222 COVID-19 vaccine. Measured with immunoSEQ multiplex PCR; TCRdb has only the in-frame clones, and not every one. The table records some 150,000 clones, around nine tenths of them present only once. The sample was peripheral blood, taken 28 days after the second AZD1222 dose. The receptor source for this set is an adult who received the AZD1222 COVID-19 vaccine. Each CDR3 is given with its conserved first and last residue. The D gene is left open where the match is weak. The size field is filled for only some rows; it gives once, few, many or a size class.

V	D	J	size	DNA	CDR3
TRBV7-2	-	TRBJ1-2	-	TGTGCCAGCAGCTTAGACCCTGGGTATGGCTACACCTTC	CASSLDPGYGYTF
TRBV4-1	-	TRBJ2-1	-	TGCGCCAGCAGCCAAGAATTAGCAGGGGTTCCTCGAGATGAGCAGTTCTTC	CASSQELAGVPRDEQFF
TRBV5-4	TRBD1	TRBJ2-4	-	TGTGCCAGCAGCCCCGCACAGGGGATAAAGAACGAAAACATTCAGTACTTC	CASSPAQGIKNENIQYF
TRBV7-3	TRBD1	TRBJ1-1	-	TGTGCCAGCAGCTTATCGGGAGAGGGGGCTTACACTGAAGCTTTCTTT	CASSLSGEGAYTEAFF
TRBV2	-	TRBJ1-6	-	TGTGCCAGCAAAAGGGGTGTCAATTCACCCCTCCACTTT	CASKRGVNSPLHF
TRBV19	TRBD1	TRBJ2-7	-	TGTGCCAGTAGTATTATGGGACAGACCTACGAGCAGTACTTC	CASSIMGQTYEQYF
TRBV25-1	-	TRBJ1-2	-	TGTGCCAGCAGTGAATATAGCAGCGGATTAGGCTGCACCTTC	CASSEYSSGLGCTF
TRBV5-1	-	TRBJ2-6	-	TGCGCCAGCAGCTTGGTCGCGTGGGGCTCTGGGGCCAACGTCCTGACTTTC	CASSLVAWGSGANVLTF
TRBV6-5	TRBD2	TRBJ2-3	-	TGTGCCAGCACCCCGGAGCGGGGTGCGACAGATACGCAGTATTTT	CASTPERGATDTQYF
TRBV27	-	TRBJ2-3	-	TGTGCCAGCAGTGCACCCTCCCCCAGGGGAGTAGGCGGGGATACGCAGTATTTT	CASSAPSPRGVGGDTQYF
TRBV11-2	TRBD1	TRBJ2-7	-	TGTGCCAGCAGCCTACGGACAGGGATTGGCTACGAGCAGTACTTC	CASSLRTGIGYEQYF
TRBV7-3	TRBD2	TRBJ2-1	-	TGTGCCAGCAGTTATTCGACTAGCACTTTCAACAATGAGCAGTTCTTC	CASSYSTSTFNNEQFF
TRBV7-9	-	TRBJ1-2	few	TGTGCCAGCAGCTCACCCCAAAACAGGGACTATGGCTACACCTTC	CASSSPQNRDYGYTF
TRBV11-2	TRBD1	TRBJ2-2	once	TGTGCCAGCAGCTTTTCGGGACAGCCCACCGGGGAGCTGTTTTTT	CASSFSGQPTGELFF
TRBV7-7	-	TRBJ1-6	-	TGTGCCAGCAGTATGGGGGGCCGGAATTCACCCCTCCACTTT	CASSMGGRNSPLHF
TRBV7-2	-	TRBJ2-7	-	TGTGCCAGCAGCCCCTCGGGACATCCCTACGAGCAGTACTTC	CASSPSGHPYEQYF
TRBV6-5	TRBD1	TRBJ1-4	-	TGTGCCAGCAGGAGGACAGGAGCCAATGAAAAACTGTTTTTT	CASRRTGANEKLFF
TRBV10-3	TRBD1	TRBJ1-5	-	TGTGCCATCAGTGAGTCCTTTGCAGGGGGCTCTAGCAATCAGCCCCAGCATTTT	CAISESFAGGSSNQPQHF
TRBV5-4	-	TRBJ1-3	-	TGTGCCAGCAGCTTCCAGGGCCGAAACACCATATATTTT	CASSFQGRNTIYF
TRBV3-1/TRBV3-2	-	TRBJ1-2	-	TGTGCCAGCAGCCAAGAGTACAGCCACGGTGGCTACACCTTC	CASSQEYSHGGYTF
TRBV7-9	-	TRBJ2-7	-	TGTGCCAGCAGCCCAGGGGTCGAGCAGTACTTC	CASSPGVEQYF